Reported below is one T cell receptor (beta chain). Its antigen specificity is not known. The data belong to a study of cytomegalovirus exposure and HLA in healthy donors (dated by TCRdb to about 2017). Background on the whole study: According to an earlier analysis of around 600 of the donors, about 190 million T cells yielded some 110 million unique TCR beta sequences and about 300 Gb of sequence data. Approximately 310 gigabases of sequencing data and approximately 84 million unique TCR sequences were included in an early release covering about 700 HLA-typed donors. All discovery cohort repertoires had been generated on a single sequencing platform. Besides the first cohort of approximately 670 subjects, a separate validation cohort made up of 90 to 150 different subjects was used. On average, 235,054 unique TCR beta nucleotide sequences were sequenced per donor among more than 350 genotyped donors of the cohort, with roughly 18% of those sequences being non-productive. To study patterns of TCR occurrence, a later analysis re-analyzed previously published TCR beta repertoires from hundreds of donors and added high-resolution HLA genotyping. The study aimed to test whether signatures of past pathogen exposure could be identified by cataloging public T cell receptors. In the later analysis, no new phenotypic data were used to find candidate immune exposures; instead, reliance was placed on TCR beta sequences and their occurrence across donors. Of the approximately 400 genotyped donors, approximately 83% fell in the genetic ancestry cluster associated with self-reported Caucasian donors. Using immunosequencing, the study profiled T cell repertoires from 640 or so subjects and related those repertoires to cytomegalovirus serostatus. Alongside the repertoire data, information on donor age, sex, ethnicity and CMV serostatus was compiled. High-throughput TCR immunosequencing, statistical association of individual TCRs with disease status, and machine learning were combined to predict cytomegalovirus infection status. A later genetic analysis used genome-wide SNP genotypes for about 65% of the 666 donors, treating that subset as a discovery cohort. HLA typing covered class I and class II loci at four-digit resolution. Typing coverage differed by locus: A, B, C, DRB1 and DQB1 were typed in roughly 620-630 donors, DQA1 in roughly 500, DPA1 in around 580, and DPB1 in approximately 450. An earlier analysis of around 640 of the donors used high-throughput TCR beta sequencing to judge whether each TCR beta V gene segment behaved as functional or pseudogenic. Several DR-DQ haplotypes were treated as single units for association and clustering because of strong linkage in the cohort. The paper as a whole reports these results and caveats: In a later genetic analysis, a missense DCLRE1C variant was associated with V-gene and J-gene trimming of TCR beta chains, and the association was replicated in an independent cohort. In this cohort, only TCR beta chains were sequenced, and detectable features were limited by the absence of alpha or paired-chain data. HLA typing was unavailable for some donors at each locus, so association tests used only the typed subset. In a later analysis, HLA-associated TCR beta chains were found to be more clonally expanded and to have lower generation probabilities than equally common non-associated chains. The authors suggested that the approach could potentially be extended to other disease states and immunological phenotypes. While some public TCRs were present in many individuals, most TCR sequences turned up only very rarely across donors. A cluster of highly shared sequence variants was judged likely to represent a technical artifact of the sequencing pipeline. Several of the top co-occurrence clusters appeared to be linked to parvovirus B19, influenza, CMV and Epstein-Barr virus, according to a later analysis. In a later analysis, some 17,000 TCR beta sequences were associated with specific HLA alleles at a false discovery rate of 0.05. The classifier was reported to diagnose cytomegalovirus status with high specificity and sensitivity in both the original cohort and the validation cohort. Three of the identified cytomegalovirus-associated TCR beta chains were confirmed in vitro to be specific for cytomegalovirus antigens. The presence/absence analyses assumed that sequencing depth was roughly uniform across donors, and that assumption may not be true. Because counts were too low, some 17 rarely observed V segments, including chromosome 9 orphons, were left out of the earlier analysis of approximately 500 of the donors. According to a later analysis, TCR association rates differed among HLA loci, with DRB1 alleles showing the most associated TCRs and HLA-C alleles showing the fewest. CMV serostatus was the only immune exposure information available for the cohort. Some IMGT-functional V segments, including TRBV6-2 and TRBV6-3, could not be told apart with the 87-base-pair reads, so those segments were excluded. A later analysis found that most CMV-associated TCR beta chains appeared HLA-restricted, with HLA associations seemingly driven largely by CMV exposure. When HLA alleles, especially DR and DQ, strongly co-occurred, attributing TCR associations to individual alleles was difficult. The study gave a list of 150 to 200 TCR beta chains associated with cytomegalovirus. Correlated functional status among segregating V segments might be attributable to linkage disequilibrium, but an unknown experimental factor could not be ruled out. Broadly in line with IMGT annotations, most TCR beta V segments showed up in productive rearrangements about 90% or about 30% of the time in an earlier analysis of under 700 of the donors. A further reported finding was that TCR beta sequences accurately predicted the HLA-A and HLA-B alleles for most subjects in the first cohort. In a later genetic analysis, fewer N-insertions in productive TCRs were reported among donors in an Asian-associated ancestry cluster than the roughly 670-donor mean.

The method was the immunoSEQ multiplex PCR assay. For the multiplex PCR, a mixture combining 60 forward primers for TCR Vbeta segments and 13 reverse primers for TCR Jbeta segments was used. The CDR3 region of rearranged TCR beta genes was amplified from genomic DNA by a multiplex PCR assay. Amplified TCR beta libraries were sequenced as 87-base-pair reads on the Illumina HiSeq System. Turning to the authors' computational methods: A later analysis counted tens of millions of unique TCR beta chains across the 700 or so repertoires, and around 9.9 million of these chains were shared by at least two donors. Raw reads were error-corrected and collapsed into unique sequences with a nearest-neighbor algorithm that merged closely related sequences to remove PCR and sequencing errors. To assign V, D and J gene segments, CDR3 sequences were aligned to IMGT reference sequences. For a sequence to be retained, at least a six-nucleotide match to both a V gene segment and a J gene segment was required. A rearrangement was called productive if the CDR3 had no stop codons and remained in frame with V and J, and every other rearrangement was called non-productive. Following IMGT convention, CDR3 was defined as the stretch from the second conserved V-encoded cysteine to the conserved J-encoded phenylalanine. In an earlier analysis of approximately 500 of the donors, sequences lacking an unambiguous match to a single V gene segment were excluded. An earlier analysis of a few hundred of the donors called V segments functional above 56.7% productive rearrangements and segregating when the between-donor standard deviation exceeded 5%. A statistical classification framework was built to diagnose cytomegalovirus status from the catalog of TCR beta chain sequences. V and J gene assignment, in a later analysis, came from comparing TCR nucleotide sequences with IMGT/GENE-DB human TR gene sequences. In a later analysis, CDR3 sequences and most-parsimonious VDJ recombination scenarios were assigned using the TCRdist pipeline. In a later analysis, each TCR beta chain was defined by its CDR3 amino acid sequence together with its V-gene family, and reads lacking a unique V-gene family were excluded. As a way to deal with suspected cross-contamination and a sequencing artifact, a later analysis dropped hundreds of nucleotide sequences that were highly shared and had low generation probability. For each public chain, a later analysis derived a clonal expansion index from normalized ranks of inferred template counts within each repertoire. A later analysis computed generation probabilities with a VDJ recombination model fitted to out-of-frame rearrangements, and checked the results against IGoR. In a later analysis, hypergeometric tests were used to score TCR-TCR, TCR-HLA and TCR-CMV co-occurrence, with a repertoire-size bias correction applied to TCR pairs. In a later analysis, false discovery rates were estimated by permuting HLA or CMV assignments 20 times. In a later analysis, co-occurring TCRs were grouped using DBSCAN, and TCRdist sequence similarity was added for clustering within HLA-allele-positive subsets. Co-occurrence clustering excluded repertoires with fewer than 30,000 or more than 120,000 public chains, plus five with anomalous nucleotide sharing. TCRdb's version of the immuneACCESS table is confined to in-frame rearrangements and falls short of the full clone set. An unresolved V gene accounts for under half of the shortfall where checked; the remainder is of unknown origin. V, J and clone size are taken as reported in that table, and D and trimming were inferred from the DNA itself. In this sample's table one finds approximately 110,000 clones. The ten top clones hold about 0.59% of the sample.

The germline V gene (reference sequence) gives CDR1 as SEHNR and CDR2 as FQNEAQ. The germline V end is reduced by 2 bases and the J end by 1 base; junction bases left unmatched: 4. The cysteine opens and the phenylalanine closes a CDR3 of 15 amino acids. The kept DNA is CDR3 alone, 45 bases in frame from the first base. The cohort consisted of approximately 670 healthy bone marrow donors. At the time of sampling, all cohort members were nominally healthy, though unrecorded immune exposures were likely present. The donor was CMV seronegative and belonged to the group of 380 or so seronegative cohort members. Each donor provided a peripheral blood sample, and peripheral blood mononuclear cells were used for TCR beta sequencing. The Qiagen DNeasy Blood Extraction Kit was used to extract genomic DNA from the blood cell samples.

Specimen: PBMCs. In this chain, TRBV7-9 is recombined with TRBJ1-1; 7 bases in the middle match TRBD1. The clonotype was recovered from a man over 45 in good health and CMV-seronegative. The nucleotide sequence is TGTGCCAGCAGCTTATTTACAGGGGCGAACACTGAAGCTTTCTTT. The encoded protein is CASSLFTGANTEAFF.